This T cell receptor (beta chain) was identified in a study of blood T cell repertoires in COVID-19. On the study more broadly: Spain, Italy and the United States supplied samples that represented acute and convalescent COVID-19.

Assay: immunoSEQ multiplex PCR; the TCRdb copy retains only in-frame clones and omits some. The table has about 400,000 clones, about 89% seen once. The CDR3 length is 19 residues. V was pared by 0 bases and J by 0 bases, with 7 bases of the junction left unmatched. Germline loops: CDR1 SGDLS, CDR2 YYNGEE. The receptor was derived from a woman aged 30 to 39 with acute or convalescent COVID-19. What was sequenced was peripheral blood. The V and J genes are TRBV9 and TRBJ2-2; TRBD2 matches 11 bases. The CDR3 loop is CASSVVASGGYTNTGELFF. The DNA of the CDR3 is TGTGCCAGCAGCGTAGTTGCTAGCGGGGGGTACACGAACACCGGGGAGCTGTTTTTT.